This T cell receptor (beta chain) was captured in a study of T cells in narcolepsy. The wider study: Healthy controls were enrolled alongside patients with narcolepsy type 1 or type 2.

Sequenced by immunoSEQ multiplex PCR; TCRdb stores in-frame clones only, minus some. The profile covers 25,000 to 30,000 clones, with more than 65% appearing a single time and 6.5% to 7% taken by the ten largest. To note about this clone: What it recognizes is unknown.

Trimming took 5 bases from V and 4 from J, leaving 14 bases between them. The CDR3 is 15 amino acids. The germline gives CDR1 SGHTA, CDR2 FQGNSA. Findings and caveats of the study: Comparing one patient's CSF and blood CD4+ clonotypes highlighted HCRT- and TRIB2-specific autoreactive clonotypes. Blood of same and different patients, but not healthy controls, reportedly held recurring autoreactive clonotypes. Some memory CD4+ repertoires had no autoreactive clone sequences.

The sample taken for sequencing was memory (CD45RA-) CD4+ T cells from blood. The receptor was derived from a human donor in good health. This chain uses TRBV7-2 with TRBJ2-2; D not certain. The CDR3 reads CASSPGVRITGELFF. The CDR3 DNA follows: TGTGCCAGCAGCCCTGGAGTTAGGATCACCGGGGAGCTGTTTTTT.